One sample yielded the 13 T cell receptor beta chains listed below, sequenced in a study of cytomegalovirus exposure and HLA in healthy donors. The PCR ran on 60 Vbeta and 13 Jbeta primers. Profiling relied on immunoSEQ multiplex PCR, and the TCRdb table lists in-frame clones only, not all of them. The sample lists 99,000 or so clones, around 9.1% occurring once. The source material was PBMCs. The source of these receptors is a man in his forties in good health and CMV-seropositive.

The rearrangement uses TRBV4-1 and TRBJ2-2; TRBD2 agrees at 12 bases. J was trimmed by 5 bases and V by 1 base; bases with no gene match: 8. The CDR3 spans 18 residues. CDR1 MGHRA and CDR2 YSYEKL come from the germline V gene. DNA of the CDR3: TGCGCCAGCAGCCAAGGGGGACTAGCGGGCATAGGAACCGGGGAGCTGTTTTTT. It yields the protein CASSQGGLAGIGTGELFF.

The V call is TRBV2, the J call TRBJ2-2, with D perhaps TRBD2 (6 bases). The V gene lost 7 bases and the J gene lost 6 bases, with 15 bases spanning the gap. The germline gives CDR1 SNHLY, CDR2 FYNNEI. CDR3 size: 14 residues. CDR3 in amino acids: CASMTSPGPGELFF. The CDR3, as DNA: TGTGCCAGCATGACTAGTCCGGGGCCCGGGGAGCTGTTTTTT.

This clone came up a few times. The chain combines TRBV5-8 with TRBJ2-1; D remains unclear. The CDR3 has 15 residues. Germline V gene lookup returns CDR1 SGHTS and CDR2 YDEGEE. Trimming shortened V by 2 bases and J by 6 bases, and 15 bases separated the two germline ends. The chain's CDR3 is CASSFGQKERNEQFF. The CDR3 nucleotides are TGTGCCAGCAGCTTCGGTCAAAAAGAGCGCAATGAGCAGTTCTTC.

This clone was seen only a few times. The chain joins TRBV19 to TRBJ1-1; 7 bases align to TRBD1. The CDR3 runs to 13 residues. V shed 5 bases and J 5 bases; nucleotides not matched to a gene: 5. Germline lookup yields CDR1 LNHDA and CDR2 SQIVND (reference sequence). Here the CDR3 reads CASSWDRETEAFF. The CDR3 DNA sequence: TGTGCCAGTAGTTGGGACAGAGAAACTGAAGCTTTCTTT.

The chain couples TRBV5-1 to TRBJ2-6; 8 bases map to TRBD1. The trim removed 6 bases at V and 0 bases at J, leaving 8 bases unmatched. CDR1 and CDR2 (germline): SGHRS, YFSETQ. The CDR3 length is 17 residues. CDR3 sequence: CASTLDRVSSGANVLTF. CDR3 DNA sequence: TGCGCCAGCACCCTGGACAGGGTGAGCTCTGGGGCCAACGTCCTGACTTTC. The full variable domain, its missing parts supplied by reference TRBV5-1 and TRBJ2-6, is KAGVTQTPRYLIKTRGQQVTLSCSPISGHRSVSWYQQTPGQGLQFLFEYFSETQRNKGNFPGRFSGRQFSNSRSEMNVSTLELGDSALYLCASTLDRVSSGANVLTFGAGSRLTVL.

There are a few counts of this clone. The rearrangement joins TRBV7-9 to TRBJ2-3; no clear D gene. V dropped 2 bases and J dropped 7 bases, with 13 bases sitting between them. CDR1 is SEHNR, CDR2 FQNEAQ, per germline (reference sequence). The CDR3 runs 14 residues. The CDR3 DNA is TGTGCCAGCAGCTTAAGTCAAGCCCCGAATACGCAGTATTTT. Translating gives CASSLSQAPNTQYF.

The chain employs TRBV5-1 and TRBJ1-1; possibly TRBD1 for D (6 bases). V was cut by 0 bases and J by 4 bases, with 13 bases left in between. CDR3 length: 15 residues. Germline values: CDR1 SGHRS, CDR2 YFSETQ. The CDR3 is CASSLVGTGSTEAFF. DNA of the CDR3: TGCGCCAGCAGCTTGGTGGGCACAGGGAGCACTGAAGCTTTCTTT. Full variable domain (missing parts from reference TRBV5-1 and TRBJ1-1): KAGVTQTPRYLIKTRGQQVTLSCSPISGHRSVSWYQQTPGQGLQFLFEYFSETQRNKGNFPGRFSGRQFSNSRSEMNVSTLELGDSALYLCASSLVGTGSTEAFFGQGTRLTVV.

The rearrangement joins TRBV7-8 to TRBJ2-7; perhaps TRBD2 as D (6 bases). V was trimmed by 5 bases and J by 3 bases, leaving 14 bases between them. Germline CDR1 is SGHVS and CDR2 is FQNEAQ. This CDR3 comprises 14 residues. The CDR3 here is CASSPRSGVYEQYF. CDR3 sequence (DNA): TGTGCCAGCAGCCCCCGCTCGGGAGTCTACGAGCAGTACTTC.

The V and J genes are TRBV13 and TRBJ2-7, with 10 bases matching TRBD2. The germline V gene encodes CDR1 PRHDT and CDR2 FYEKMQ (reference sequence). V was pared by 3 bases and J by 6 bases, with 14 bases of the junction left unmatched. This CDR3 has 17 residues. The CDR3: CASSFAGSGRASPEQYF. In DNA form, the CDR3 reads TGTGCCAGCAGCTTCGCAGGGAGCGGGAGGGCCAGTCCCGAGCAGTACTTC.

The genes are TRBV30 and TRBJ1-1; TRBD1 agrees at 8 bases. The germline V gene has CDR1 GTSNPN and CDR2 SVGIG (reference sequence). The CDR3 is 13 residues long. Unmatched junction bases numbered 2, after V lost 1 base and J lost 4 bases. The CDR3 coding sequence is TGTGCCTGGAGTGGGACAGGGAGCACTGAAGCTTTCTTT. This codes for CAWSGTGSTEAFF. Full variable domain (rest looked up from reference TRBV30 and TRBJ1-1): SQTIHQWPATLVQPVGSPLSLECTVEGTSNPNLYWYRQAAGRGLQLLFYSVGIGQISSEVPQNLSASRPQDRQFILSSKKLLLSDSGFYLCAWSGTGSTEAFFGQGTRLTVV.

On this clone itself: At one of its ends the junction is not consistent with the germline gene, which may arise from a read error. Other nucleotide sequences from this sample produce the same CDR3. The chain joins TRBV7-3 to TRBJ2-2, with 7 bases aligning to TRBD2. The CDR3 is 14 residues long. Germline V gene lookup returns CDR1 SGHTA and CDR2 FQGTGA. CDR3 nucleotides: TGCGCCAGCAGCTTAACGGGAGGCACCGGGGAGCTGTTTTTT. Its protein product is CASSLTGGTGELFF.

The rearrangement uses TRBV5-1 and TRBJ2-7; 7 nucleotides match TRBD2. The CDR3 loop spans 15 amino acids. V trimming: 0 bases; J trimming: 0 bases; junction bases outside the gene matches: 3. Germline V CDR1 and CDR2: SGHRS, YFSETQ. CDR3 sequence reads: CASSLEAGSSYEQYF. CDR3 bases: TGCGCCAGCAGCTTGGAAGCGGGGTCCTCCTACGAGCAGTACTTC. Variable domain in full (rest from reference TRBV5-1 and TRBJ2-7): KAGVTQTPRYLIKTRGQQVTLSCSPISGHRSVSWYQQTPGQGLQFLFEYFSETQRNKGNFPGRFSGRQFSNSRSEMNVSTLELGDSALYLCASSLEAGSSYEQYFGPGTRLTVT.

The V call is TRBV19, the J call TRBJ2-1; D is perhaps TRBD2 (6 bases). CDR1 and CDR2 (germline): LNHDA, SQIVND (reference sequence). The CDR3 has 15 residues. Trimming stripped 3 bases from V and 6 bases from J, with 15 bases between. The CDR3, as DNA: TGTGCCAGTAGTATCGGGAGCGGGCCCCTCAATGAGCAGTTCTTC. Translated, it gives CASSIGSGPLNEQFF.